Given below is one TCR beta chain in context. Using immunoSEQ multiplex PCR, the repertoire was profiled, and TCRdb retains in-frame clones only, with some absent. The sample shows almost 70,000 clones, 80% to 95% of them seen only once. The record originates from a study of technical replicates of blood from several donors. Germline V CDR1 and CDR2: GTSNPN, SVGIG (reference sequence). This CDR3 has 12 residues. V was cut by 5 bases and J by 6 bases, with 10 bases left in between. The source of this sequence is a human donor in good health. Some clones in this sample may be carry-over from other donors' samples. Sequencing was performed on PBMCs. The V call is TRBV30, the J call TRBJ2-2; D might be TRBD1 (5 bases). CDR3 bases: TGTGCCTGGGGGGCGGTCGCCGGGGAGCTGTTTTTT. Translation gives CAWGAVAGELFF.